The source of this T cell receptor (beta chain) is a study of pediatric ulcerative colitis. The blood sample was taken during the colonoscopy visit. Repertoires were generated with immunoSEQ multiplex PCR, while TCRdb's copy carries only in-frame clones and drops some. Of around 64,000 clones listed, just over 75% were seen once; the top ten hold roughly 5.2%. The germline gives CDR1 GTSNPN, CDR2 SVGIG (reference sequence). V lost 0 bases to trimming and J lost 6 bases, with 12 bases between them. CDR3 length: 14 residues. The V and J genes are TRBV30 and TRBJ1-3; D ambiguous. Material: blood. This TCR derives from a boy aged 5-17 years with moderate ulcerative colitis. The CDR3 region has the DNA TGTGCCTGGAGTGTACCGGGTAGGGTAAACACCATATATTTT. This gives the protein CAWSVPGRVNTIYF.